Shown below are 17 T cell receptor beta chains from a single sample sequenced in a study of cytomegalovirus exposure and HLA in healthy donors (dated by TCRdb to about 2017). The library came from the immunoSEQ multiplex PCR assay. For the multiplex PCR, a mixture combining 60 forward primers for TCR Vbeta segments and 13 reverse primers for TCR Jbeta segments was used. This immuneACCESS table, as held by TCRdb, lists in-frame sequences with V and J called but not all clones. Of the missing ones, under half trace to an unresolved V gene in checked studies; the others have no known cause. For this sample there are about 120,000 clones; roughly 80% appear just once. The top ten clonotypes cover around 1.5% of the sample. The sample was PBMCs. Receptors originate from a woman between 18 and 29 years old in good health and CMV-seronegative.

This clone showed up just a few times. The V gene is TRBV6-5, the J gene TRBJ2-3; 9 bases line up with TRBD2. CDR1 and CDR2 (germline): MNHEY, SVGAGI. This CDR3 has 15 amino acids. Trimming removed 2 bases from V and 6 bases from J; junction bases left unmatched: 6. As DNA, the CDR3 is TGTGCCAGCAGTTACATCGCGGGGGGGGCGGATACGCAGTATTTT. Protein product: CASSYIAGGADTQYF.

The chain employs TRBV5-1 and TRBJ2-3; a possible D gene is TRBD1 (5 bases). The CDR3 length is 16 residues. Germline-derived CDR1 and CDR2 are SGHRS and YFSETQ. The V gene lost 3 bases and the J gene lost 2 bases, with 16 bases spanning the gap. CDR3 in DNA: TGCGCCAGCAGCTCCGGACATAATAGGGCCACAGATACGCAGTATTTT. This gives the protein CASSSGHNRATDTQYF.

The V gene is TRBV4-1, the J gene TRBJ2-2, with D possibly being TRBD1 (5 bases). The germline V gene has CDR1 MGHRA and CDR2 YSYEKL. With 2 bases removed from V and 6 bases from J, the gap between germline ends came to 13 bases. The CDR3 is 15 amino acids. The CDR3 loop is CASSQRQLRAGELFF. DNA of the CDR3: TGCGCCAGCAGCCAACGACAGCTACGGGCCGGGGAGCTGTTTTTT.

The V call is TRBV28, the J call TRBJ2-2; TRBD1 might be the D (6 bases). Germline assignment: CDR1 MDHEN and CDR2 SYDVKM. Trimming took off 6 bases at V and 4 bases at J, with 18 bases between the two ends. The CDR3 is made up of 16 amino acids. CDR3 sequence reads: CASSVSGGTGTGELFF. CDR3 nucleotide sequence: TGTGCCAGCAGCGTTAGTGGGGGCACGGGCACCGGGGAGCTGTTTTTT.

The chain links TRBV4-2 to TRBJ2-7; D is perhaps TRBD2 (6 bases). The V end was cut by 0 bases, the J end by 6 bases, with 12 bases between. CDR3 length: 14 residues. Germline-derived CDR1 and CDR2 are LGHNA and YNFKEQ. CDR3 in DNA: TGTGCCAGCAGCCAAGAACGCGGGATGGGCGAGCAGTACTTC. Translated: CASSQERGMGEQYF.

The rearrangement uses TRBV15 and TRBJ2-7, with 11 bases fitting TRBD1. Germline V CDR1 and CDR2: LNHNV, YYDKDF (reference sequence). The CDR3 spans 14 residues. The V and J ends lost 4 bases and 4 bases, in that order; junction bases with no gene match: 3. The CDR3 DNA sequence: TGTGCCACCAGCACGGACAGGGGGCCTTACGAGCAGTACTTC. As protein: CATSTDRGPYEQYF.

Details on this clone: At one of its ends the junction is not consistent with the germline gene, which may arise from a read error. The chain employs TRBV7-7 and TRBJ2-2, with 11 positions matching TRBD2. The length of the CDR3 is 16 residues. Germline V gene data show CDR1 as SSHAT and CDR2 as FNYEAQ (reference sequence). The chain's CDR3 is CASSPLAGGNTGELFF. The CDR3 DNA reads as TGTGCTAGCAGCCCCCTAGCGGGGGGGAACACCGGGGAGCTGTTTTTT.

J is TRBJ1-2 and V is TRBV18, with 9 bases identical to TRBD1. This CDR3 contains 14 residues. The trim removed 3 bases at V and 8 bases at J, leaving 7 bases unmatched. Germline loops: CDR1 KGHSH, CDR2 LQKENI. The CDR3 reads CASSPPGQGYGYTF. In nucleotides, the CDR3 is TGTGCCAGCTCACCTCCGGGACAGGGTTACGGCTACACCTTC.

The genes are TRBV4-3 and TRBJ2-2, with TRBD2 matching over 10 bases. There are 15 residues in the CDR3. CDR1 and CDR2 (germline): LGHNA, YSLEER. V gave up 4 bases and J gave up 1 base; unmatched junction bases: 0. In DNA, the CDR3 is TGCGCCAGCAGCCGACTAGCGGGGAACACCGGGGAGCTGTTTTTT. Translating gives CASSRLAGNTGELFF.

The CDR3 DNA follows: TGTGCCAGCAGTTACTCCAGGGGATTATCTGGAAACACCATATATTTT. It yields the protein CASSYSRGLSGNTIYF. The chain combines TRBV6-6 with TRBJ1-3, with D maybe TRBD1 (6 bases). Germline values: CDR1 MNHNY, CDR2 SVGAGI (reference sequence). V was pared by 0 bases and J by 1 base, with 10 bases between. The CDR3 covers 16 residues.

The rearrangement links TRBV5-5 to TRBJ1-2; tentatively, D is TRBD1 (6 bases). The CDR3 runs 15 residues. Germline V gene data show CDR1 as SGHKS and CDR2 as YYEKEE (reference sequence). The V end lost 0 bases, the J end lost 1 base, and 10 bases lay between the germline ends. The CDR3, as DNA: TGTGCCAGCAGCTTGGTTGACAGGATTAACTATGGCTACACCTTC. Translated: CASSLVDRINYGYTF.

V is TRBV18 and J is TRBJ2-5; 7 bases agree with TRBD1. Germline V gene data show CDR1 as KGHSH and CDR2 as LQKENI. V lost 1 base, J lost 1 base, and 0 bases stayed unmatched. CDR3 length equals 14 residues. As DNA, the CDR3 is TGTGCCAGCTCACCACGGACAGGCCAAGAGACCCAGTACTTC. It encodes CASSPRTGQETQYF.

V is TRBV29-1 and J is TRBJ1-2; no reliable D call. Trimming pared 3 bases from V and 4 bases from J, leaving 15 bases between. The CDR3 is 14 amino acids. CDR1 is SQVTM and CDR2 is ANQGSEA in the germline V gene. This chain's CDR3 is CSVDTAGSFYGYTF. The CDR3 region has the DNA TGCAGCGTTGATACGGCAGGATCTTTCTATGGCTACACCTTC. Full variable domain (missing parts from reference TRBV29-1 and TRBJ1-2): SAVISQKPSRDICQRGTSLTIQCQVDSQVTMMFWYRQQPGQSLTLIATANQGSEATYESGFVIDKFPISRPNLTFSTLTVSNMSPEDSSIYLCSVDTAGSFYGYTFGSGTRLTVV.

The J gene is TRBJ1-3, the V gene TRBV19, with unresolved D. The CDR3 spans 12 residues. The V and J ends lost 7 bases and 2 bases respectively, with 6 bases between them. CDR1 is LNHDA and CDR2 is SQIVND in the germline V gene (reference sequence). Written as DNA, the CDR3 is TGTGCCAGTAACTCTCCTGGAAACACCATATATTTT. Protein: CASNSPGNTIYF.

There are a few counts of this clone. The CDR3 sequence: CASSEYQGKAFYGYTF. For the CDR3, the DNA is TGTGCCAGCAGTGAATATCAGGGGAAGGCTTTCTATGGCTACACCTTC. The chain couples TRBV25-1 to TRBJ1-2, with a possible D match to TRBD1 (6 bases). Germline V gene lookup returns CDR1 MGHDK and CDR2 SYGVNS. V was pared by 0 bases and J by 4 bases, with 15 bases between. The CDR3 loop spans 16 amino acids.

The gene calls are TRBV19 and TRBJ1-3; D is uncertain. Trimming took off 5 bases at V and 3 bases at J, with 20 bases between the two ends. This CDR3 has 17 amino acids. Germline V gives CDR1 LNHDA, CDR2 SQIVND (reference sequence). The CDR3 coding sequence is TGTGCCAGTAGTTCCCACCCACGGAGCAACATTGGAAACACCATATATTTT. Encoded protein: CASSSHPRSNIGNTIYF.

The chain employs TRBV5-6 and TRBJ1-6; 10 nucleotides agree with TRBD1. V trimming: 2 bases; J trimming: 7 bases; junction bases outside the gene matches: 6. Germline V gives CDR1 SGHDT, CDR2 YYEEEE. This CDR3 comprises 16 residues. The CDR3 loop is CASSFPGQGTNSPLHF. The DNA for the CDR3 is TGTGCCAGCAGCTTCCCGGGACAGGGGACGAATTCACCCCTCCACTTT.